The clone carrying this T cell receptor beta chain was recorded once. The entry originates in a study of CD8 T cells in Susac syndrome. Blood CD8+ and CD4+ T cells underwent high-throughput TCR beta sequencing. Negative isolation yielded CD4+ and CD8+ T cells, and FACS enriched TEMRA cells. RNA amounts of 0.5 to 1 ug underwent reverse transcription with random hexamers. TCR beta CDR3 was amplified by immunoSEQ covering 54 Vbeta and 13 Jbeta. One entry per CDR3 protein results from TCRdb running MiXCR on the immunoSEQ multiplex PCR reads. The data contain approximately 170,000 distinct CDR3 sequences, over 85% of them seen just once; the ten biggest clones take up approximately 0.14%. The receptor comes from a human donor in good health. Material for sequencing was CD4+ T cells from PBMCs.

CDR3 nucleotide sequence: TGTGCCAGCAGCTTTGGGGGGGGCACTGAAGCTTTCTTT. It is translated as CASSFGGGTEAFF. The rearrangement uses TRBV7-9 and TRBJ1-1; D possibly corresponds to TRBD1 (5 bases). From germline, CDR1 is SEHNR and CDR2 FQNEAQ (reference sequence). The length of the CDR3 is 13 residues. V dropped 3 bases and J dropped 4 bases, with 9 bases sitting between them.